The 9 T cell receptor beta chains reported below all come from one sample, sequenced in a study of T cells in Graves' hyperthyroidism and ophthalmopathy. Using RNA transcripts as the source, TCR beta CDR3 regions were amplified. The HTBI set primed first-round TCR CDR3 RT-PCR. TCRdb processed the multiplex PCR reads anew with MiXCR; each CDR3 protein has one entry. The table records around 300,000 distinct CDR3 sequences, roughly 20% of them present only once. Sequenced: blood. The receptors were gathered from a man aged 25-45 years with Graves' ophthalmopathy.

V gene TRBV10-3 combines with J gene TRBJ2-4; tentatively, D is TRBD2 (5 bases). The CDR3 extends over 13 amino acids. Germline V CDR1 and CDR2: ENHRY, SYGVKD. V was clipped by 11 bases and J by 0 bases, with 11 bases between them. The CDR3 spells CAHSEGAKNIQYF. In DNA, the CDR3 is TGTGCCCACTCAGAGGGAGCCAAAAACATTCAGTACTTC.

This clonotype turned up a few times. The chain is built from TRBV20-1 and TRBJ1-3; D unresolved. Germline CDR1 DFQATT, CDR2 SNEGSKA (reference sequence). With 6 bases removed from V and 0 bases from J, the gap between germline ends came to 15 bases. This CDR3 is built from 15 residues. CDR3 sequence: CSAEGIRDSGNTIYF. CDR3 coding DNA: TGCAGTGCAGAGGGAATCCGCGACTCTGGAAACACCATATATTTT.

The chain links TRBV5-5 to TRBJ2-2, with 8 bases lining up with TRBD2. J lost 6 bases, V lost 2 bases, and 6 bases had no gene match. CDR1 is SGHKS, CDR2 YYEKEE, per germline (reference sequence). The CDR3 loop spans 15 amino acids. The CDR3 reads CASSFAGGVAGELFF. The CDR3 nucleotides are TGTGCCAGCAGCTTTGCGGGAGGTGTAGCCGGGGAGCTGTTTTTT.

The sample holds a few counts of this clonotype. This chain connects TRBV4-1 to TRBJ2-1; TRBD2 agrees at 9 bases. Germline V gene sequence: CDR1 MGHRA, CDR2 YSYEKL. The length of the CDR3 is 16 residues. V lost 5 bases, J lost 6 bases, and 11 bases stayed unmatched. This CDR3 reads CASSSQGGRAINEQFF. In DNA, the CDR3 is TGCGCCAGCAGCAGCCAGGGCGGGAGGGCCATCAATGAGCAGTTCTTC.

The rearrangement links TRBV13 to TRBJ2-1; 8 bases are a match to TRBD2. The CDR3 runs 15 residues. Germline CDR1 reads PRHDT; CDR2 reads FYEKMQ (reference sequence). Germline trimming cut 5 bases from V and 8 bases from J; bases unmatched to any gene: 11. The CDR3 here is CASSRTRGRSDEQFF. The CDR3 coding sequence is TGTGCCAGCAGCCGTACTCGCGGGAGGTCCGATGAGCAGTTCTTC.

This clonotype has at least ten counts. The J gene is TRBJ2-3, the V gene TRBV11-2; 7 positions agree with TRBD2. Germline V CDR1 and CDR2: SGHAT, FQNNGV. This CDR3 region has 18 residues. Trimming at V came to 1 base and at J to 0 bases, leaving 10 bases not matched to a gene. For the CDR3, the DNA is TGTGCCAGCAGCTTAGTCCCCCGGGGCGGGAGTAGCACAGATACGCAGTATTTT. Its protein is CASSLVPRGGSSTDTQYF.

About this clonotype: A much larger clone is a single base away; this may be a read error. The rearrangement joins TRBV11-2 to TRBJ2-2, with 11 bases lining up with TRBD2. V lost 8 bases, J lost 5 bases, and 7 bases stayed unmatched. CDR3 size: 15 residues. From germline, CDR1 is SGHAT and CDR2 FQNNGV. CDR3 nucleotides: TGTGCCAGCGGCCCAAGGACTAGCGGGACCGGGGAGCTGTTTTTT. This encodes CASGPRTSGTGELFF.

Ten or more counts support this clonotype. The chain is built from TRBV28 and TRBJ1-4; unclear D gene. The germline V and J ends were trimmed by 2 bases and 8 bases, with 12 bases remaining between them. Germline values: CDR1 MDHEN, CDR2 SYDVKM. The CDR3 sequence is 14 residues long. This CDR3 reads CASSLQGRREKLFF. The CDR3 bases are TGTGCCAGCAGTTTACAAGGGCGCAGGGAAAAACTGTTTTTT. Combining the CDR3 with reference TRBV28 and TRBJ1-4 gives the whole variable domain DVKVTQSSRYLVKRTGEKVFLECVQDMDHENMFWYRQDPGLGLRLIYFSYDVKMKEKGDIPEGYSVSREKKERFSLILESASTNQTSMYLCASSLQGRREKLFFGSGTQLSVL.

This clonotype was detected ten times or more. This chain uses TRBV3-1 with TRBJ1-5; tentative D call: TRBD1 (6 bases). V was cut by 6 bases and J by 5 bases, with 11 bases left in between. There are 13 residues in the CDR3. Germline V gene data show CDR1 as LGHDT and CDR2 as YNNKEL (reference sequence). The CDR3 spells CASRNRVHQPQHF. In nucleotides, the CDR3 is TGTGCCAGCAGGAACAGGGTTCATCAGCCCCAGCATTTT.